This paragraph covers one T cell receptor (beta chain) sequence. What it binds is unknown. Clones were read by immunoSEQ multiplex PCR, and TCRdb kept only the in-frame ones, dropping some. The sample includes roughly 90,000 clones, 80% to 90% of them seen just once. The entry originates in a study of T cell responses to AZD1222 COVID-19 vaccine. The study's findings and limits: Only 5 or 6 AZD1222 recipients were seropositive at baseline. Vaccination with two AZD1222 doses was followed by a rise in Spike-specific TCR breadth and depth. Repertoires were sampled only after the peak T cell response.

The CDR3 contains 15 residues. Germline CDR1 and CDR2: LNHDA and SQIVND (reference sequence). V lost 3 bases to trimming and J lost 2 bases; unmatched junction nucleotides: 6. Samples with a second dose at about 4 or about 12 weeks were pooled together. This TCR was recovered from an adult who received the AZD1222 COVID-19 vaccine. The material was peripheral blood, obtained 28 days after the second AZD1222 dose. The rearrangement joins TRBV19 to TRBJ2-7; 8 bases are a match to TRBD2. CDR3 region: CASSIGSGLAYEQYF. CDR3 nucleotide sequence: TGTGCCAGTAGTATTGGTTCGGGACTAGCCTACGAGCAGTACTTC. Together with reference TRBV19 and TRBJ2-7, the CDR3 gives the full variable domain: DGGITQSPKYLFRKEGQNVTLSCEQNLNHDAMYWYRQDPGQGLRLIYYSQIVNDFQKGDIAEGYSVSREKKESFPLTVTSAQKNPTAFYLCASSIGSGLAYEQYFGPGTRLTVT.